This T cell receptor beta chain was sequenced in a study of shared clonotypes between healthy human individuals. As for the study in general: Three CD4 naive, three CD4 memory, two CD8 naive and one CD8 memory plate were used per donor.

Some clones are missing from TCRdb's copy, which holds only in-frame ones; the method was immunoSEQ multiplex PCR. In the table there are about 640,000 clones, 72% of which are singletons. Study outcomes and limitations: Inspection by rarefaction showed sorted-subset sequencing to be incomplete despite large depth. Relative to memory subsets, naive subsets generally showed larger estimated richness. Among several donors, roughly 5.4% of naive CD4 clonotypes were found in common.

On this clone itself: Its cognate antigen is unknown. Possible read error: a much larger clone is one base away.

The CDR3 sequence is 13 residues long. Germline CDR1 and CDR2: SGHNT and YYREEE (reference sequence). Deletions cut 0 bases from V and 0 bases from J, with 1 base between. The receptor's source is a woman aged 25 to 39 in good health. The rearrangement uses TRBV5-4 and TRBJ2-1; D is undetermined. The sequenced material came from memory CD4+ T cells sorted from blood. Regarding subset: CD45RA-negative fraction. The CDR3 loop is CASSLDSYNEQFF. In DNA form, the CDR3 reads TGTGCCAGCAGCTTGGACTCCTACAATGAGCAGTTCTTC.